Listed below are T cell receptor beta chains from one sample, sequenced in a study of blood T cell repertoires in COVID-19. Sequencing used immunoSEQ multiplex PCR; TCRdb keeps in-frame clones, though not all of them. This table has about 59,000 clones, around four fifths appearing once. Sequenced: peripheral blood. Receptor source: a woman aged 70-85 years with acute or convalescent COVID-19. The CDR3 runs from the conserved cysteine through the conserved F or W. Each record gives: J gene, D gene, clone size, V gene, CDR3 protein, CDR3 DNA. D genes are given only for firm matches. Size is omitted from some rows. Given values are once, few, many or a class for expanded clones.

>TRBJ2-1|NA|NA|TRBV5-1
CASSLGASYNEQFF
TGCGCCAGCAGCTTGGGGGCTTCATACAATGAGCAGTTCTTC
>TRBJ1-2|NA|few|TRBV7-3
CASSSIEDTLDYGYTF
TGTGCCAGCAGCTCCATCGAGGACACTCTGGACTATGGCTACACCTTC
>TRBJ2-6|NA|NA|TRBV10-2
CASIDHSGANVLTF
TGCGCCAGCATTGACCACTCTGGGGCCAACGTCCTGACTTTC
>TRBJ1-5|NA|NA|TRBV3-1/TRBV3-2
CASSQDWGPPLNQPQHF
TGTGCCAGCAGCCAAGATTGGGGGCCCCCTCTTAATCAGCCCCAGCATTTT
>TRBJ1-1|NA|NA|TRBV19
CASSMGARAGYMNTEAFF
TGTGCCAGTAGTATGGGGGCCAGGGCCGGATACATGAACACTGAAGCTTTCTTT
>TRBJ1-3|TRBD1|NA|TRBV5-4
CASSWYRGAGNTIYF
TGTGCCAGCAGCTGGTACAGGGGCGCTGGAAACACCATATATTTT
>TRBJ1-3|NA|once|TRBV9
CASSPQDSRNTIYF
TGTGCCAGCAGCCCCCAGGACAGTCGGAACACCATATATTTT
>TRBJ1-2|TRBD1|NA|TRBV7-9
CASRQGVKGGYTF
TGTGCCAGCCGGCAGGGGGTAAAGGGCGGCTACACCTTC
>TRBJ1-3|NA|NA|TRBV2
CASSYQGNTIYF
TGTGCCAGCAGTTATCAGGGCAACACCATATATTTT
>TRBJ1-4|NA|NA|TRBV19
CASSWTDLNEKLFF
TGTGCCAGTAGCTGGACAGACCTTAATGAAAAACTGTTTTTT
>TRBJ1-3|NA|NA|TRBV18
CASRGSSGNTIYF
TGTGCCAGCAGAGGGAGTTCTGGAAACACCATATATTTT
>TRBJ2-2|NA|NA|TRBV30
CAWARAPGGELFF
TGTGCCTGGGCCCGGGCCCCGGGGGGCGAGCTGTTTTTT
>TRBJ1-2|NA|NA|TRBV19
CASMQEAASYGYTF
TGTGCCAGTATGCAGGAAGCGGCATCCTATGGCTACACCTTC
>TRBJ2-3|NA|NA|TRBV6-5
CASRYDSWSTDTQYF
TGTGCCAGCAGGTACGACAGTTGGAGCACAGATACGCAGTATTTT
>TRBJ1-1|NA|NA|TRBV11-1
CASSFHTGTPAFF
TGTGCCAGCAGCTTCCATACCGGGACACCAGCTTTCTTT
>TRBJ2-2|NA|NA|TRBV18
CASSPPRAGITGELFF
TGTGCCAGCTCACCACCCCGAGCAGGCATTACCGGGGAGCTGTTTTTT
>TRBJ1-1|TRBD1|NA|TRBV14
CASSPRTGGTEAFF
TGTGCCAGCAGCCCCCGGACAGGGGGCACTGAAGCTTTCTTT
>TRBJ1-1|TRBD1|NA|TRBV7-8
CASSLGQGVIAFF
TGTGCCAGCAGCCTGGGGCAGGGGGTTATAGCTTTCTTT
>TRBJ2-2|TRBD2|NA|TRBV6-4
CASSESGGDTGELFF
TGTGCCAGCAGTGAGAGCGGGGGGGACACCGGGGAGCTGTTTTTT
>TRBJ2-3|TRBD2|NA|TRBV5-1
CASSSGDTSGGITDTQYF
TGCGCCAGCAGCTCCGGGGATACTAGCGGGGGGATAACAGATACGCAGTATTTT
>TRBJ1-6|NA|once|TRBV21-1
CASSKAPGQSGSPLHF
TGTGCCAGCAGCAAAGCGCCCGGACAGTCCGGTTCACCCCTCCACTTT
>TRBJ1-5|NA|NA|TRBV6-5
CASRLRAGGNQPQHF
TGTGCCAGCAGGCTAAGGGCGGGCGGCAATCAGCCCCAGCATTTT
>TRBJ2-1|NA|NA|TRBV7-3
CASSFDRSSYNEQFF
TGTGCCAGCAGTTTTGACAGGAGTTCCTACAATGAGCAGTTCTTC
>TRBJ1-6|TRBD1|NA|TRBV6-5
CASSTGTANSPLHF
TGTGCCAGCAGTACCGGGACAGCAAATTCACCCCTCCACTTT
>TRBJ1-4|NA|NA|TRBV6-6
CASKLGEGKLFF
TGTGCCAGCAAACTGGGAGAGGGAAAACTGTTTTTT
>TRBJ2-3|TRBD1|few|TRBV27
CASSLSNRGPQYF
TGTGCCAGCAGTTTGTCCAACAGGGGCCCGCAGTATTTT
>TRBJ1-2|NA|NA|TRBV6-5
CASIKLGSANYGYTF
TGTGCCAGCATTAAACTAGGGTCCGCCAACTATGGCTACACCTTC
>TRBJ1-2|NA|NA|TRBV14
CASSQVQGFYGYTF
TGTGCCAGCAGCCAAGTCCAGGGCTTCTATGGCTACACCTTC
>TRBJ2-3|TRBD1|NA|TRBV18
CASSPGTENTDTQYF
TGTGCCAGCTCACCAGGGACAGAAAACACAGATACGCAGTATTTT
>TRBJ2-5|NA|few|TRBV4-1
CASSPTRRLEGGEGTQYF
TGCGCCAGCAGCCCAACGCGACGACTGGAGGGGGGGGAGGGGACCCAGTACTTC
>TRBJ1-4|NA|NA|TRBV25-1
CASRPRGEKLFF
TGTGCCAGCAGGCCCAGGGGCGAAAAACTGTTTTTT